This note documents a single TCR beta chain sequence. Its antigen is unknown. The CDR3 covers 16 residues. The V gene end was trimmed by 3 bases and the J gene end by 4 bases; junction bases not matched to a gene: 9. Germline-derived CDR1 and CDR2 are LNHDA and SQIVND (reference sequence). The data belong to a study of immune cell composition in non-small cell lung cancer. General observations from the study: TIL tumour reactivity correlated with maximal tumour-associated clone frequency in adenocarcinoma. Tumour TCR-beta clonality showed no significant link to smoking pack-years. Squamous lung tumours showed higher top 10 clone scores and clonality than adenocarcinomas.

Here immunoSEQ multiplex PCR was the method, and the copy in TCRdb shows in-frame clones only, minus some. The sample carries under 4,000 clones, roughly 86% recorded once. Sequencing was performed on lung tumor tissue. This chain joins TRBV19 and TRBJ1-3; TRBD1 agrees at 7 bases. The clonotype originates from a human donor with non-small cell lung cancer. The CDR3 coding sequence is TGTGCCAGTAGTATCGGGGGACAGCGCATCGGAAACACCATATATTTT. As protein: CASSIGGQRIGNTIYF.